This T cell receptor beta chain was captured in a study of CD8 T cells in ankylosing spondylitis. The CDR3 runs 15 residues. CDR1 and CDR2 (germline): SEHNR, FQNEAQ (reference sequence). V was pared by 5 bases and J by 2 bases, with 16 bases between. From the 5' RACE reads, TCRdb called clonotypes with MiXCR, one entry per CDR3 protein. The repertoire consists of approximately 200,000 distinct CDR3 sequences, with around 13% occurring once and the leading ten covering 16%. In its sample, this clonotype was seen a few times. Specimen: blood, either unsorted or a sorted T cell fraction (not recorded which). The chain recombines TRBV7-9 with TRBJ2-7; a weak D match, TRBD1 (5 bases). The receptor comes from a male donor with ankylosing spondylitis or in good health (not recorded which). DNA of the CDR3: TGTGCCAGCAGCCGAACCAGACAGCAACCCTACGAGCAGTACTTC. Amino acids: CASSRTRQQPYEQYF.